A selection of T cell receptor beta chains follows, all from one sample in a study of CD8 T cells in Susac syndrome. TCRdb reprocessed the immunoSEQ multiplex PCR reads with MiXCR, giving one entry per CDR3 protein. This table has hundreds of thousands of distinct CDR3 sequences, 93% appearing once. The specimen sequenced was CD4+ T cells from PBMCs. The receptor set was obtained from a human donor with multiple sclerosis. The CDR3 runs from the conserved cysteine through the conserved F or W. A D gene is named only where the DNA matches it firmly.

j_call v_call d_call cdr3_aa cdr3_nt
TRBJ2-3 TRBV7-9 NA CAFHFPRKRGADTQYF TGTGCCTTTCATTTCCCGAGGAAAAGGGGTGCAGATACGCAGTATTTT
TRBJ1-1 TRBV14 NA CASSSLDGTEAFF TGTGCCAGCAGCTCTCTCGACGGGACTGAAGCTTTCTTT
TRBJ1-1 TRBV24-1 NA CAAPGRGNTEAFF TGTGCCGCCCCCGGCCGGGGGAACACTGAAGCTTTCTTT
TRBJ1-5 TRBV7-6 NA CASSPNREQPQHF TGTGCCAGCAGCCCCAATCGGGAGCAGCCCCAGCATTTT
TRBJ1-1 TRBV9 NA CASSVAFANTEAFF TGTGCCAGCAGCGTAGCCTTCGCGAACACTGAAGCTTTCTTT
TRBJ1-2 TRBV10-3 TRBD1 CAISDHTGEFGYGYTF TGTGCCATCAGTGATCACACAGGGGAATTTGGCTATGGCTACACCTTC
TRBJ1-6 TRBV10-3 NA CAISGGADNSPLHF TGTGCCATCAGTGGGGGCGCGGATAATTCACCCCTCCACTTT
TRBJ2-2 TRBV13 NA CASRRGGPARLGTGELFF TGTGCCAGCAGGCGAGGGGGACCCGCTAGACTTGGCACCGGGGAGCTGTTTTTT
TRBJ1-1 TRBV5-4 NA CALRPGGGTEAFF TGTGCCTTGCGGCCTGGGGGGGGCACTGAAGCTTTCTTT
TRBJ1-2 TRBV5-1 NA CASSPLDGTNYGYTF TGCGCCAGCAGCCCCTTGGACGGGACTAACTATGGCTACACCTTC
TRBJ2-5 TRBV7-9 NA CASKLGGAETQYF TGTGCCAGCAAACTAGGGGGAGCAGAGACCCAGTACTTC
TRBJ2-5 TRBV7-9 TRBD1 CASSLLTGGKETQYF TGTGCCAGCAGCTTACTTACAGGGGGGAAAGAGACCCAGTACTTC
TRBJ2-7 TRBV6-5 NA CASSSGGTETYEQYF TGTGCCAGCAGTTCTGGAGGGACCGAAACCTACGAGCAGTACTTC
TRBJ2-3 TRBV11-3 TRBD2 CASSPFRREAGDTQYF TGTGCCAGCAGCCCATTCCGGCGGGAGGCTGGAGATACGCAGTATTTT
TRBJ1-2 TRBV28 NA CASGREGNYGYTF TGTGCCAGCGGGAGGGAGGGTAACTATGGCTACACCTTC
TRBJ2-4 TRBV23-1 NA CASSQSGEELAKNIQYF TGCGCCAGCAGTCAATCGGGCGAAGAATTAGCCAAAAACATTCAGTACTTC
TRBJ1-1 TRBV6-5 TRBD1 CASSDMPGQEAFF TGTGCCAGCAGTGACATGCCGGGACAGGAAGCTTTCTTT
TRBJ1-3 TRBV15 NA CATSLGRTGNTIYF TGTGCCACCTCCTTAGGGCGAACTGGAAACACCATATATTTT
TRBJ2-1 TRBV9 NA CASTQGAGGNNEQFF TGTGCCAGCACTCAGGGGGCGGGAGGGAACAATGAGCAGTTCTTC
TRBJ1-2 TRBV3-1 NA CASSQDLQVLGYTF TGTGCCAGCAGCCAAGATTTACAGGTTTTGGGCTACACCTTC
TRBJ2-7 TRBV3-1 NA CASSSDGTYEQYF TGTGCCAGCAGTTCCGACGGTACCTACGAGCAGTACTTC
TRBJ1-4 TRBV19 TRBD1 CASSMLDRETNEKLFF TGTGCCAGTAGTATGCTAGACAGGGAAACTAATGAAAAACTGTTTTTT
TRBJ1-1 TRBV6-1 TRBD1 CAGIGGTGGGKPQNTEAFF TGTGCCGGAATTGGTGGGACAGGGGGCGGGAAGCCCCAGAACACTGAAGCTTTCTTT
TRBJ1-1 TRBV30 NA CAWSPQGSTEAFF TGTGCCTGGAGTCCTCAGGGGAGCACTGAAGCTTTCTTT
TRBJ1-4 TRBV9 TRBD1 CASSAPQGANEKLFF TGTGCCAGCAGCGCCCCACAGGGGGCTAATGAAAAACTGTTTTTT
TRBJ1-1 TRBV29-1 NA CSVNGGVNTEAFF TGCAGCGTTAACGGGGGGGTGAACACTGAAGCTTTCTTT
TRBJ1-2 TRBV19 TRBD1 CASSSRKGGLGYTF TGTGCCAGTAGTTCCCGAAAAGGGGGCTTGGGCTACACCTTC
TRBJ2-5 TRBV18 TRBD2 CASSLRTSGAQETQYF TGTGCCAGCTCACTGCGGACTAGCGGGGCACAAGAGACCCAGTACTTC
TRBJ2-3 TRBV7-9 TRBD2 CASSPSGRSADTQYF TGTGCCAGCAGCCCTAGCGGGAGATCTGCAGATACGCAGTATTTT
TRBJ1-3 TRBV29-1 NA CSVHNGNTIYF TGCAGCGTTCACAATGGAAACACCATATATTTT
TRBJ2-2 TRBV11-1 TRBD1 CASSARQGGSTGELFF TGTGCCAGCAGCGCGCGACAGGGTGGCTCCACCGGGGAGCTGTTTTTT
TRBJ2-5 TRBV29-1 TRBD1 CSVKDRGYQETQYF TGCAGCGTTAAAGACAGGGGATACCAAGAGACCCAGTACTTC
TRBJ2-5 TRBV29-1 NA CSVAIPSGFSETQYF TGCAGCGTTGCGATCCCCTCGGGGTTTTCGGAGACCCAGTACTTC